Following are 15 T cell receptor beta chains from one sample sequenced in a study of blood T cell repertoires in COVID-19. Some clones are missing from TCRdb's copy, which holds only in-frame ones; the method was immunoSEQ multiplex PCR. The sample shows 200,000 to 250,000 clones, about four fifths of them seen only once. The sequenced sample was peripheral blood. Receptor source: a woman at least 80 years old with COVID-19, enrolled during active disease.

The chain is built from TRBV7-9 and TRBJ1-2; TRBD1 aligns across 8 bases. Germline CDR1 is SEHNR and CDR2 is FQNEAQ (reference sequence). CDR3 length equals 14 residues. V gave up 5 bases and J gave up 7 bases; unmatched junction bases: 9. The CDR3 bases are TGTGCCAGCAGCCAGACAGGGGCGAAAATTGGCTACACCTTC. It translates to CASSQTGAKIGYTF.

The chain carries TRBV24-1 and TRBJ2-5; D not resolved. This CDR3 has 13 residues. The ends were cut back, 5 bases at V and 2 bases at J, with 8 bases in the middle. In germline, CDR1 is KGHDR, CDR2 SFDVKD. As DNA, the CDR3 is TGTGCCACCAGTGCTGGGCCGCAAGAGACCCAGTACTTC. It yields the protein CATSAGPQETQYF.

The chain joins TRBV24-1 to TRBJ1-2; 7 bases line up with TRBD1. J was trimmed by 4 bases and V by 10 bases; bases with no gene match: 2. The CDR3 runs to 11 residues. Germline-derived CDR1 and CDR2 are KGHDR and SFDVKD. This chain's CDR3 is CATGTVYGYTF. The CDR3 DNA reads TGTGCCACTGGGACAGTCTATGGCTACACCTTC.

The CDR3 loop is CAISEWSGDEKLFF. CDR3 DNA sequence: TGTGCCATCAGTGAATGGAGTGGAGATGAAAAACTGTTTTTT. V is TRBV10-3 and J is TRBJ1-4, with D uncertain. The CDR3 has 14 residues. Germline V gives CDR1 ENHRY, CDR2 SYGVKD. V shed 3 bases and J shed 6 bases, with 11 bases lying between them.

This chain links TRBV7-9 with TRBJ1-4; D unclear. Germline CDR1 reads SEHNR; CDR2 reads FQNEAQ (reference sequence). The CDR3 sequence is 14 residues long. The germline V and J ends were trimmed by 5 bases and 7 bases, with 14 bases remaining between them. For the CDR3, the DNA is TGTGCCAGCAGCCTCACTCAGGCGGGTGAAAAACTGTTTTTT. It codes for CASSLTQAGEKLFF. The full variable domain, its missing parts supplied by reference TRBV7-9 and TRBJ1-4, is DTGVSQNPRHKITKRGQNVTFRCDPISEHNRLYWYRQTLGQGPEFLTYFQNEAQLEKSRLLSDRFSAERPKGSFSTLEIQRTEQGDSAMYLCASSLTQAGEKLFFGSGTQLSVL.

This CDR3 reads CACGDDSNQPQHF. The CDR3 DNA reads TGTGCCTGCGGAGACGATAGCAATCAGCCCCAGCATTTT. The chain employs TRBV5-4 and TRBJ1-5; no clear D gene. The length of the CDR3 is 13 residues. V shed 10 bases and J shed 0 bases, with 11 bases lying between them. Germline CDR1 SGHNT, CDR2 YYREEE (reference sequence). The entire variable domain, with the rest obtained from reference TRBV5-4 and TRBJ1-5, is as follows: ETGVTQSPTHLIKTRGQQVTLRCSSQSGHNTVSWYQQALGQGPQFIFQYYREEENGRGNFPPRFSGLQFPNYSSELNVNALELDDSALYLCACGDDSNQPQHFGDGTRLSIL.

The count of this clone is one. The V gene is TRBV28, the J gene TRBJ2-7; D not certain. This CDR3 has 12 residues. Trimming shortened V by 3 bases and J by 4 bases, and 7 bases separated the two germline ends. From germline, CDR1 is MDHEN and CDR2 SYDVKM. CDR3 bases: TGTGCCAGCAGTTTCCGTAGATACGAGCAGTACTTC. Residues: CASSFRRYEQYF.

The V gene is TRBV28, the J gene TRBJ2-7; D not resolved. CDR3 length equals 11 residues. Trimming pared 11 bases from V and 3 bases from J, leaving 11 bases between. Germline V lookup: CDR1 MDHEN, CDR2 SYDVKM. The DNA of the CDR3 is TGTGCCGAGGTCTGTTACTACGAGCAGTACTTC. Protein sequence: CAEVCYYEQYF.

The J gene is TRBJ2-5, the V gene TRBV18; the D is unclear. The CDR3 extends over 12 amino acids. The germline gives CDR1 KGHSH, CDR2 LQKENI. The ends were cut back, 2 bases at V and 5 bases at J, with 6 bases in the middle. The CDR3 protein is CASSPNGETQYF. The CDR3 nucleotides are TGTGCCAGCTCACCAAACGGGGAGACCCAGTACTTC.

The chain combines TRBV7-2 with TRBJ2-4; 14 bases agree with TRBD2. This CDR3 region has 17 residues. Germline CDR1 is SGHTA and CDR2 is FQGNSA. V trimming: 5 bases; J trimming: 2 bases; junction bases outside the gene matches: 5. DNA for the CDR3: TGTGCCAGCAGCGAGACTAGCGGGAGGGCCTCCAAAAACATTCAGTACTTC. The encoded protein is CASSETSGRASKNIQYF.

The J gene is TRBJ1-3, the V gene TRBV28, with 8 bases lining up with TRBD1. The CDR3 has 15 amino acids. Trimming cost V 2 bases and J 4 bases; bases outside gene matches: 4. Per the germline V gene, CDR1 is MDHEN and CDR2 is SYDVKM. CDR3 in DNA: TGTGCCAGCAGTTTACAGGGGGCGCAGGGAAACACCATATATTTT. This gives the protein CASSLQGAQGNTIYF.

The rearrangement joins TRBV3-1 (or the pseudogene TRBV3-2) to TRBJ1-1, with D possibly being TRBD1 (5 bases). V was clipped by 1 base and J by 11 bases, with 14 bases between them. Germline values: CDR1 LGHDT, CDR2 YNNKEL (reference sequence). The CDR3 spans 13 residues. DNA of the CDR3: TGTGCCAGCAGCCAAGGGGGCGGCAGGGCGGCTTTCTTT. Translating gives CASSQGGGRAAFF.

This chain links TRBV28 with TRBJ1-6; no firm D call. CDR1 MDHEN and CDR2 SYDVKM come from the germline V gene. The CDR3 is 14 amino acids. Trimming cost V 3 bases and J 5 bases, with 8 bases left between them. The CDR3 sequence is CASSFTADNSPLHF. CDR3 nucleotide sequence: TGTGCCAGCAGTTTCACAGCCGATAATTCACCCCTCCACTTT.

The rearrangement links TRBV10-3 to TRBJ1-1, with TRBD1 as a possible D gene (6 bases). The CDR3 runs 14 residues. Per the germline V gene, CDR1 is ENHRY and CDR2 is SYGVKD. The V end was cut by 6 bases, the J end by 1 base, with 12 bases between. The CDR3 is CAIRTGTTNTEAFF. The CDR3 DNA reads TGTGCCATCAGAACCGGGACAACGAACACTGAAGCTTTCTTT.

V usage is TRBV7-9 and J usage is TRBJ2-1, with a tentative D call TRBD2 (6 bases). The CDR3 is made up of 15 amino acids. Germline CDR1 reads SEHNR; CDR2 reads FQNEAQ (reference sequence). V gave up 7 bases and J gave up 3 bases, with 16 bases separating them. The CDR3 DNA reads TGTGCCAGCAAGGGAAGCGGGCGAAACTACAATGAGCAGTTCTTC. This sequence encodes CASKGSGRNYNEQFF.